The 6 T cell receptor beta chains below all came from one sample that was sequenced in a study of OX40 agonist ivuxolimab in advanced cancers. Only in-frame clones appear in the TCRdb table, and some are missing; sequencing was by immunoSEQ multiplex PCR. The sample yields 35,000 to 45,000 clones, 82% seen once. The sequenced sample was CD4+ or CD8+ T cells sorted from blood, obtained in a trial of the OX40 agonist ivuxolimab. Every receptor here comes from an adult with an advanced solid tumor such as melanoma, head and neck, liver or kidney cancer.

This rearrangement joins TRBV27 to TRBJ2-5; 8 bases fit TRBD1. The V segment lost 5 bases and the J segment 11 bases; nucleotides outside the gene matches: 22. The CDR3 runs 17 residues. Germline V gene lookup returns CDR1 MNHEY and CDR2 SMNVEV (reference sequence). The CDR3 nucleotides are TGTGCCAGCAGTACCCGGGACAGGATTTTTCCTACTTGGGAGCAGTACTTC. This gives the protein CASSTRDRIFPTWEQYF.

The chain joins TRBV10-3 to TRBJ1-1, with D tentatively TRBD1 (5 bases). The CDR3 covers 20 residues. Per the germline V gene, CDR1 is ENHRY and CDR2 is SYGVKD. V shed 4 bases and J shed 4 bases, with 31 bases lying between them. CDR3: CAISVGLGRATGVRATEAFF. The CDR3 DNA is TGTGCCATCAGTGTGGGGCTAGGGCGGGCAACAGGCGTAAGAGCCACTGAAGCTTTCTTT.

This chain joins TRBV18 and TRBJ1-1; TRBD1 aligns across 9 bases. The CDR3 spans 17 residues. Trimming took 4 bases from V and 4 from J; bases not matched to a gene: 13. CDR1 and CDR2 (germline): KGHSH, LQKENI. This CDR3 is CASSQTGGLASGTEAFF. CDR3 sequence (DNA): TGTGCCAGCTCACAAACAGGGGGCTTAGCTAGCGGCACTGAAGCTTTCTTT.

V is TRBV9 and J is TRBJ2-6; weak D call: TRBD1 (5 bases). The CDR3 contains 18 residues. Trimming took 0 bases from V and 0 from J, leaving 13 bases between them. Looked up from germline, CDR1 is SGDLS and CDR2 is YYNGEE. CDR3 protein: CASSVAGSAYSGANVLTF. The CDR3 DNA sequence: TGTGCCAGCAGCGTAGCAGGGTCCGCCTACTCTGGGGCCAACGTCCTGACTTTC.

In the case of this clone: The same CDR3 is also encoded by other DNA sequences in this sample. The chain has TRBV28 and TRBJ1-5; 7 bases agree with TRBD1. Looked up from germline, CDR1 is MDHEN and CDR2 is SYDVKM. V shed 2 bases and J 2 bases; nucleotides not matched to a gene: 0. CDR3 length equals 14 residues. CDR3 protein: CASSLQGGNQPQHF. The CDR3 region has the DNA TGTGCCAGCAGTTTACAGGGGGGCAATCAGCCCCAGCATTTT.

The chain couples TRBV5-1 to TRBJ1-6, with D maybe TRBD1 (6 bases). V lost 4 bases, J lost 4 bases, and 15 bases lay in between. This CDR3 has 16 amino acids. Germline V gene sequence: CDR1 SGHRS, CDR2 YFSETQ. The CDR3 coding sequence is TGCGCCAGCAGCCCCTCAGGGGCGGATTATAATTCACCCCTCCACTTT. This gives the protein CASSPSGADYNSPLHF.